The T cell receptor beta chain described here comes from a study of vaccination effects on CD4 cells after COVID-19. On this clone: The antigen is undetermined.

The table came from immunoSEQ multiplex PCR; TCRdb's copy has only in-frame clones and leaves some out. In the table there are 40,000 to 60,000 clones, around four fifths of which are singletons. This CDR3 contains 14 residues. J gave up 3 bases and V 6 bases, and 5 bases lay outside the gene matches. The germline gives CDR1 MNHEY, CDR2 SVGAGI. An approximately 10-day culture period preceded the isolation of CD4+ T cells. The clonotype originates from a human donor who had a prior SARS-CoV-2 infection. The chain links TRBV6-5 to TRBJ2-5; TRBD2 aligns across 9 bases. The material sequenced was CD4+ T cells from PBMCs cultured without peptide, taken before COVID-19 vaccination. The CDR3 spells CASRIAGVEETQYF. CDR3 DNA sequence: TGTGCCAGCAGGATAGCGGGAGTTGAAGAGACCCAGTACTTC.